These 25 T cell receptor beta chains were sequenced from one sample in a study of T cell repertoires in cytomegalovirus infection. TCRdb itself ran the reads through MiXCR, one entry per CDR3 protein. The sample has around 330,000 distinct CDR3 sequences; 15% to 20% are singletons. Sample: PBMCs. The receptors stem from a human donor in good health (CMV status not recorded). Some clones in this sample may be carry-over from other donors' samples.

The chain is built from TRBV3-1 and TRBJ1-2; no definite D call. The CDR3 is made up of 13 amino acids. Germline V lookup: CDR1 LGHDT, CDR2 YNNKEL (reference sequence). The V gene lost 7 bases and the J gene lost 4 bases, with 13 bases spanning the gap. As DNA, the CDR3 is TGTGCCAGCACCAACAGCGGAATCTATGGCTACACCTTC. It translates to CASTNSGIYGYTF.

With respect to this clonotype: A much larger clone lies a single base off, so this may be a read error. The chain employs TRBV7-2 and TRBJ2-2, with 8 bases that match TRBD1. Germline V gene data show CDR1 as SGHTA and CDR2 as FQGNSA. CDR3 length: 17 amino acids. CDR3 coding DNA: TGTGTCAGCAGCTCCTCGAGGACAGGGACGAACACCGGGGAGCTGTTTTTT. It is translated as CVSSSSRTGTNTGELFF.

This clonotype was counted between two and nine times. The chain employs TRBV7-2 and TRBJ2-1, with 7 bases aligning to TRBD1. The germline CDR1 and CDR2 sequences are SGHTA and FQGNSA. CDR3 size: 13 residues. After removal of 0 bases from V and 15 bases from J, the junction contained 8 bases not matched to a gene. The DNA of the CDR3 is TGTGCCAGCAGCTTAGCACAGGGGTGGGGATTGTTCTTC. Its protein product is CASSLAQGWGLFF. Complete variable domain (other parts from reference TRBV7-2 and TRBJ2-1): GAGVSQSPSNKVTEKGKDVELRCDPISGHTALYWYRQSLGQGLEFLIYFQGNSAPDKSGLPSDRFSAERTGGSVSTLTIQRTQQEDSAVYLCASSLAQGWGLFFGPGTRLTVL.

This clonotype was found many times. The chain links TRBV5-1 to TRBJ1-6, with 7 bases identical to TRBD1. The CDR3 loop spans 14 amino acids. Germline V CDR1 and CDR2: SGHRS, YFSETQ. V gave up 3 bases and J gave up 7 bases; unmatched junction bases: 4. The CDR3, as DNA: TGCGCCAGCAGCTGGGGGACAGAAAATTCACCCCTCCACTTT. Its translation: CASSWGTENSPLHF.

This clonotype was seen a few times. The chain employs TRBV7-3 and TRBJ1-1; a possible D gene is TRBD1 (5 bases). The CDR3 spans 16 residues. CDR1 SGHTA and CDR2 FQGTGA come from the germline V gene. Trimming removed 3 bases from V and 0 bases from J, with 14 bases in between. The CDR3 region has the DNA TGTGCCAGCAGCTTGGGGGACGGGACCATGAACACTGAAGCTTTCTTT. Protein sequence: CASSLGDGTMNTEAFF.

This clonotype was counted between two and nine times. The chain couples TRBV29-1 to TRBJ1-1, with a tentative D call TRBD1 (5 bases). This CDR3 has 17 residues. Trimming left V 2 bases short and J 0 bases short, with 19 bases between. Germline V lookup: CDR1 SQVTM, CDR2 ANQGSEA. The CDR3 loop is CSVESGRTRGMNTEAFF. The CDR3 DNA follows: TGCAGCGTTGAATCCGGCAGGACGAGGGGAATGAACACTGAAGCTTTCTTT.

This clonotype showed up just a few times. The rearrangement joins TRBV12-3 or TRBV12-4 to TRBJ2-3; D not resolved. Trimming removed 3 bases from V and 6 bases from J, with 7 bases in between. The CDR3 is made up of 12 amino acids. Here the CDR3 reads CASSFAADTQYF. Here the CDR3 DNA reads TGTGCCAGCAGTTTTGCGGCGGATACGCAGTATTTT.

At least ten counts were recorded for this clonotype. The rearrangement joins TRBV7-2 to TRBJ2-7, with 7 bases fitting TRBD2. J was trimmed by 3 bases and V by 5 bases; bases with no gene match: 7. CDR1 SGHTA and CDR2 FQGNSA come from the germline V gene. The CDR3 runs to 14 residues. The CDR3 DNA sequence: TGTGCCAGCAGCGTGGGGGGGACCCGCTACGAGCAGTACTTC. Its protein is CASSVGGTRYEQYF.

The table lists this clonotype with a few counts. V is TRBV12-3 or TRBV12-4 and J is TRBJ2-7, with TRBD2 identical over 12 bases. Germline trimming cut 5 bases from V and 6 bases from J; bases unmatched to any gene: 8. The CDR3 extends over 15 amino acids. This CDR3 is CASSKLAGGGGEQYF. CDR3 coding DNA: TGTGCCAGCAGTAAGCTAGCGGGGGGGGGGGGCGAGCAGTACTTC.

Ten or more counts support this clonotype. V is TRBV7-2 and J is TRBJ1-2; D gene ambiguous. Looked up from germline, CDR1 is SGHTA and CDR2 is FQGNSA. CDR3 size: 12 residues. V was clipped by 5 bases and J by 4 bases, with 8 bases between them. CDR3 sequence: CASSPGIYGYTF. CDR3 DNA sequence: TGTGCCAGCAGCCCTGGGATCTATGGCTACACCTTC.

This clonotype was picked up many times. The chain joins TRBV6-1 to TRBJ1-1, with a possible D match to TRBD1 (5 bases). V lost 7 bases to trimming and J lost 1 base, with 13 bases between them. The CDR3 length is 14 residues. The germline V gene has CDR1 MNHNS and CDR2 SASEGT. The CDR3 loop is CASTSGRENTEAFF. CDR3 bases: TGTGCCAGCACCTCGGGACGGGAGAACACTGAAGCTTTCTTT.

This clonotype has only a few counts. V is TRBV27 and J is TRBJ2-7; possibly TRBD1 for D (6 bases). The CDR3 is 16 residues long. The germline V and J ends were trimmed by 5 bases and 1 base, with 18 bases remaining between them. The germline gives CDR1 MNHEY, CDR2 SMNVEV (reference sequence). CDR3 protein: CASSKNYVDRSYEQYF. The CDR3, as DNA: TGTGCCAGCAGTAAAAATTATGTAGACAGGTCCTACGAGCAGTACTTC.

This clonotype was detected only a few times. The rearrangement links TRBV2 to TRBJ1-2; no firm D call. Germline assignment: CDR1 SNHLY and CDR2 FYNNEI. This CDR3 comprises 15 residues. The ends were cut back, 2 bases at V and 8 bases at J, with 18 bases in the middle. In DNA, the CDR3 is TGTGCCAGCAGTGAATATTACGAGGGAGTCGGCGGCTACACCTTC. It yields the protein CASSEYYEGVGGYTF. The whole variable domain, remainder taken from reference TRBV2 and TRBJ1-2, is EPEVTQTPSHQVTQMGQEVILRCVPISNHLYFYWYRQILGQKVEFLVSFYNNEISEKSEIFDDQFSVERPDGSNFTLKIRSTKLEDSAMYFCASSEYYEGVGGYTFGSGTRLTVV.

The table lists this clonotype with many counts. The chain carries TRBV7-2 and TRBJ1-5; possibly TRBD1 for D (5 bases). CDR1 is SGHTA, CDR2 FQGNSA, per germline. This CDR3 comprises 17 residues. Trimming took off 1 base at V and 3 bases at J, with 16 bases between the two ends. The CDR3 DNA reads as TGTGCCAGCAGCTTAGAAGACAGCTCGATTCCCAATCAGCCCCAGCATTTT. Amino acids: CASSLEDSSIPNQPQHF. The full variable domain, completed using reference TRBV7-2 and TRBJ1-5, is GAGVSQSPSNKVTEKGKDVELRCDPISGHTALYWYRQSLGQGLEFLIYFQGNSAPDKSGLPSDRFSAERTGGSVSTLTIQRTQQEDSAVYLCASSLEDSSIPNQPQHFGDGTRLSIL.

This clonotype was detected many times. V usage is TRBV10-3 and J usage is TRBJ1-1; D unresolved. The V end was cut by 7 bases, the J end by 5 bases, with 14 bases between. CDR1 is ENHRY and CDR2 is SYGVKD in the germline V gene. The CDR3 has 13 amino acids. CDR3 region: CAITESRETEAFF. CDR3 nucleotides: TGTGCCATCACCGAGTCTAGGGAGACTGAAGCTTTCTTT.

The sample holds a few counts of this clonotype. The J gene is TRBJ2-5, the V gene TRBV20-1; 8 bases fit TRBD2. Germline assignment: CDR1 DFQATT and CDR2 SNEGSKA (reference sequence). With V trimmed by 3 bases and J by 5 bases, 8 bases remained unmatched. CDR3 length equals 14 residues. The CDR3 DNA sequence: TGCAGTGCTAGTATCGGACTAGCACAGGAGACCCAGTACTTC. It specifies CSASIGLAQETQYF.

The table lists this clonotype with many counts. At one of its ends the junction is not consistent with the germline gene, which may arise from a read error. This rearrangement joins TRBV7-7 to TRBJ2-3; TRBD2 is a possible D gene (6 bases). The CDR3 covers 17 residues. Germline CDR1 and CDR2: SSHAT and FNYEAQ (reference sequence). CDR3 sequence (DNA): TGTGCTAGCAGCTTAGCGGTTGGCGGGCGAAGCACAGATACGCAGTATTTT. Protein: CASSLAVGGRSTDTQYF.

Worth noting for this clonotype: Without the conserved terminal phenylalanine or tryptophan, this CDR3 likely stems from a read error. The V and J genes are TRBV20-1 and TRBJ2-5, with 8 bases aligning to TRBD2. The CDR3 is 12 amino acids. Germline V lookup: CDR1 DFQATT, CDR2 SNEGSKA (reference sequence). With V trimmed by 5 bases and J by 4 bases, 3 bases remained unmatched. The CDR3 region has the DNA TGCAGTGCTGCCCGGGGGGGAGAGACCCAGTACTAC. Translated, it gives CSAARGGETQYY.

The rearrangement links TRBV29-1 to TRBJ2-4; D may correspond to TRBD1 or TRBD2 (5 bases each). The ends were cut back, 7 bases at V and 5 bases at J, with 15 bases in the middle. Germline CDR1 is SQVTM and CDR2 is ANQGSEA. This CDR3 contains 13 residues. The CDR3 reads CSAGGTSENIQYF. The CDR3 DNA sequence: TGCAGCGCTGGGGGAACATCCGAAAACATTCAGTACTTC.

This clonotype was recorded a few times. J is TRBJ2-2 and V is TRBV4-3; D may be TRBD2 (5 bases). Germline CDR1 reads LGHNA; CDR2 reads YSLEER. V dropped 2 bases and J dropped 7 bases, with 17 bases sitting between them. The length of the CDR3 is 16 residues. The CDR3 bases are TGCGCCAGCAGCCAAAGTTTACTAGGTACCGGCGGGGAGCTGTTTTTT. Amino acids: CASSQSLLGTGGELFF.

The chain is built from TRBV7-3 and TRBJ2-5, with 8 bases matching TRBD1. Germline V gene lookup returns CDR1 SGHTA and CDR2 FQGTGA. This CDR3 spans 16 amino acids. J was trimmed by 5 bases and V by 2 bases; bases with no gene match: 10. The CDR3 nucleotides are TGTGCCAGCAGCTTAGGGCGGACAGGGTCTTGGGAGACCCAGTACTTC. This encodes CASSLGRTGSWETQYF.

In DNA, the CDR3 is TGCGCCAGCAGCCCCCGGACCAGCATCAGCAATCAGCCCCAGCATTTT. Its translation: CASSPRTSISNQPQHF. The chain is built from TRBV4-1 and TRBJ1-5, with D hard to call. Between the trimmed V and J ends, which lost 4 bases and 1 base, there was a span of 14 bases. Looked up from germline, CDR1 is MGHRA and CDR2 is YSYEKL. This CDR3 comprises 16 residues.

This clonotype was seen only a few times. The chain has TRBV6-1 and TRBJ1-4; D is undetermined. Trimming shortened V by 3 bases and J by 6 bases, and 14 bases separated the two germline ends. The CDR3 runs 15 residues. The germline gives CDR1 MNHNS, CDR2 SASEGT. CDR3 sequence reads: CASSEHHRRDEKLFF. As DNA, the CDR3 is TGTGCCAGCAGTGAGCACCATAGGAGGGATGAAAAACTGTTTTTT.

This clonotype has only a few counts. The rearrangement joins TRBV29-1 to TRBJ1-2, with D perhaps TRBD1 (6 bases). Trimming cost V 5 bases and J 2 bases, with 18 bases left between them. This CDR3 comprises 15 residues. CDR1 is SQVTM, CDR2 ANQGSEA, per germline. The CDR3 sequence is CSVYGDVGGNYGYTF. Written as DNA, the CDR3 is TGCAGCGTTTACGGGGATGTAGGGGGAAACTATGGCTACACCTTC. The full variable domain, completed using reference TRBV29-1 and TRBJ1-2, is SAVISQKPSRDICQRGTSLTIQCQVDSQVTMMFWYRQQPGQSLTLIATANQGSEATYESGFVIDKFPISRPNLTFSTLTVSNMSPEDSSIYLCSVYGDVGGNYGYTFGSGTRLTVV.

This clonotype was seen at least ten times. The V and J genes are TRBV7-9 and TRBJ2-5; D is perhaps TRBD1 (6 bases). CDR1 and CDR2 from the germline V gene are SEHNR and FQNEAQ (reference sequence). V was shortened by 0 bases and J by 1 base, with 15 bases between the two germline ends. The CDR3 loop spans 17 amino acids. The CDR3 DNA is TGTGCCAGCAGCTTAGCCCCGTGGCAGGGGAGCCAAGAGACCCAGTACTTC. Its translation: CASSLAPWQGSQETQYF.